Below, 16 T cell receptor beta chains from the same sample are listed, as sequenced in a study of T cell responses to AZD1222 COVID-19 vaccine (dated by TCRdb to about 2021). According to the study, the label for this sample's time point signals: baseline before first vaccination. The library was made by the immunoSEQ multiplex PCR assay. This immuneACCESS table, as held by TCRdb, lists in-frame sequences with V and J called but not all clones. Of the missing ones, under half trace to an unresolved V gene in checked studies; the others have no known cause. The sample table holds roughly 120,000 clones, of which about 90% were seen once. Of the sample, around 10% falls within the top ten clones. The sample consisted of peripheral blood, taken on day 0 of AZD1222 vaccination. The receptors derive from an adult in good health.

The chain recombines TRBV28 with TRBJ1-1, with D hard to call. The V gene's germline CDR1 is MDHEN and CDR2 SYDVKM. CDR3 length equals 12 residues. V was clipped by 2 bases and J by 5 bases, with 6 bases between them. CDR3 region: CASSLQETEAFF. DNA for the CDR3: TGTGCCAGCAGTTTACAGGAGACTGAAGCTTTCTTT.

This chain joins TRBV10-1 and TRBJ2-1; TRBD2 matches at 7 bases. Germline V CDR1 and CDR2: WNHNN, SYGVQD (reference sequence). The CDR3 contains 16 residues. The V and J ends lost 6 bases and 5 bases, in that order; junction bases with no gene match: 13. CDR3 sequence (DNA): TGCGCCAGCAGCCCCCTAAGCGCGGGAGTGAACAATGAGCAGTTCTTC. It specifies CASSPLSAGVNNEQFF.

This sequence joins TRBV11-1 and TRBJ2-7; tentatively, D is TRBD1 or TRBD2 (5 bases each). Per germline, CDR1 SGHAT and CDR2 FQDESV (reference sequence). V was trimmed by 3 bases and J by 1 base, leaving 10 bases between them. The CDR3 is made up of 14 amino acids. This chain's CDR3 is CASSFRGSSYEQYF. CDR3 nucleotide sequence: TGTGCCAGCAGCTTCCGGGGCTCATCCTACGAGCAGTACTTC.

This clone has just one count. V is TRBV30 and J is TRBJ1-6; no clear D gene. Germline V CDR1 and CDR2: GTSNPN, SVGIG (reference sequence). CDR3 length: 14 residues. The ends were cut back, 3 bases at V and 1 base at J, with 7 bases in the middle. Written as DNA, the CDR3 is TGTGCCTGGAGCCCCGGTTCCTATAATTCACCCCTCCACTTT. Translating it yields CAWSPGSYNSPLHF.

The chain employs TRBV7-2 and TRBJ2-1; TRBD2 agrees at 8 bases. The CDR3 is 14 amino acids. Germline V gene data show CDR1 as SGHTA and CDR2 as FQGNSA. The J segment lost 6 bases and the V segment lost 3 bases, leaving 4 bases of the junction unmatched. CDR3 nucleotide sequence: TGTGCCAGCAGCTTCAGCGGGGGAAGCAATGAGCAGTTCTTC. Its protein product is CASSFSGGSNEQFF. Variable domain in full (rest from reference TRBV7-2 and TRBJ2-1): GAGVSQSPSNKVTEKGKDVELRCDPISGHTALYWYRQSLGQGLEFLIYFQGNSAPDKSGLPSDRFSAERTGGSVSTLTIQRTQQEDSAVYLCASSFSGGSNEQFFGPGTRLTVL.

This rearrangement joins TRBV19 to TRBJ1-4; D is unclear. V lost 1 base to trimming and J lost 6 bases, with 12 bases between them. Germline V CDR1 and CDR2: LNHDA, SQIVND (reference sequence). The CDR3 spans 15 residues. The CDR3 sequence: CASSIAAGPYEKLFF. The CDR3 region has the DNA TGTGCCAGTAGTATAGCGGCAGGCCCCTATGAAAAACTGTTTTTT.

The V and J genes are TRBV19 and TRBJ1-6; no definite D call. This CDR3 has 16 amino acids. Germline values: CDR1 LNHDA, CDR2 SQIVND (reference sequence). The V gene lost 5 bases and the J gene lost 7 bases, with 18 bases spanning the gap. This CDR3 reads CASSWRGQLPNSPLHF. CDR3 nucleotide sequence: TGTGCCAGTAGTTGGCGGGGTCAATTACCCAATTCACCCCTCCACTTT. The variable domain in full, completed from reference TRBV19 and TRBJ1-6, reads DGGITQSPKYLFRKEGQNVTLSCEQNLNHDAMYWYRQDPGQGLRLIYYSQIVNDFQKGDIAEGYSVSREKKESFPLTVTSAQKNPTAFYLCASSWRGQLPNSPLHFGNGTRLTVT.

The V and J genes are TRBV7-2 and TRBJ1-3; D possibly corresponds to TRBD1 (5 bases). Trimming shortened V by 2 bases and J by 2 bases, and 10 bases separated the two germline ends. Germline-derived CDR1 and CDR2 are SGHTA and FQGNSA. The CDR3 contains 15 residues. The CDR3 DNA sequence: TGTGCCAGCAGCTTAAGGGGAGACACTGGAAACACCATATATTTT. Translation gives CASSLRGDTGNTIYF. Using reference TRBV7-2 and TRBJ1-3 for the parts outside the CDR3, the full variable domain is GAGVSQSPSNKVTEKGKDVELRCDPISGHTALYWYRQSLGQGLEFLIYFQGNSAPDKSGLPSDRFSAERTGGSVSTLTIQRTQQEDSAVYLCASSLRGDTGNTIYFGEGSWLTVV.

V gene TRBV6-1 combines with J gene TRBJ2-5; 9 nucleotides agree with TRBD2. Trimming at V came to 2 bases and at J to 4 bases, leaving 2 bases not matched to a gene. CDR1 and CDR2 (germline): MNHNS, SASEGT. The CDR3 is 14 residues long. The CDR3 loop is CASSEQAGGETQYF. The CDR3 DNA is TGTGCCAGCAGTGAACAAGCGGGGGGAGAGACCCAGTACTTC.

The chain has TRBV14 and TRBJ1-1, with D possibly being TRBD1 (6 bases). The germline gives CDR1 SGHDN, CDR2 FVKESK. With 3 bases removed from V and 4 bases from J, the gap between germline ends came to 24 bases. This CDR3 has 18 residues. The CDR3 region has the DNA TGTGCCAGCAGCCAGGCTTGGGGACAACTCACCTGGGGCACTGAAGCTTTCTTT. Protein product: CASSQAWGQLTWGTEAFF.

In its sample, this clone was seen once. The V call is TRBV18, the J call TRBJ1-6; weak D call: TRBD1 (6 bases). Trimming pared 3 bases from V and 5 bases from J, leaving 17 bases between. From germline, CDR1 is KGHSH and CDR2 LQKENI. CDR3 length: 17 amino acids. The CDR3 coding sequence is TGTGCCAGCTCACCCGGGGGCCGCCCGAGCAATAATTCACCCCTCCACTTT. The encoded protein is CASSPGGRPSNNSPLHF.

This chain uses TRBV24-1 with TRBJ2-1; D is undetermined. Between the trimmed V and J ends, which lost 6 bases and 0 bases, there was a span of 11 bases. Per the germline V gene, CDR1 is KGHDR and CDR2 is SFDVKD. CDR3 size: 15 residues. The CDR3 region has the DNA TGTGCCACCAGTCCTCCTACCAGCTCCTACAATGAGCAGTTCTTC. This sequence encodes CATSPPTSSYNEQFF.

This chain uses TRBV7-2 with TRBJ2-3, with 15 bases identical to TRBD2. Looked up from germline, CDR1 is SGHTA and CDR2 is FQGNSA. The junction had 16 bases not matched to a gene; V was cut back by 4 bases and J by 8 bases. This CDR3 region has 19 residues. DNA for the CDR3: TGTGCCAGCAGCTCTCAGGGACTAGCGGGGGGCCTCGGGGATGGTACGCAGTATTTT. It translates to CASSSQGLAGGLGDGTQYF.

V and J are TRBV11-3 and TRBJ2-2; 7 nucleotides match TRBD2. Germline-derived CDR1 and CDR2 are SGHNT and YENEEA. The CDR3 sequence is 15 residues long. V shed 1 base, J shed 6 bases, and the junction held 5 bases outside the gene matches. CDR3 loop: CASSLARTSPGELFF. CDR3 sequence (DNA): TGTGCCAGCAGCTTAGCTCGGACTAGTCCCGGGGAGCTGTTTTTT.

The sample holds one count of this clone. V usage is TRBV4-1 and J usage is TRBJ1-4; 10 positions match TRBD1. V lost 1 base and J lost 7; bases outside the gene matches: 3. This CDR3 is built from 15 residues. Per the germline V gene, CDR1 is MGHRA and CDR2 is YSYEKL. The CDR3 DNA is TGCGCCAGCAGCCAAGCCCGGGACAGGGGTGAAAAACTGTTTTTT. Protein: CASSQARDRGEKLFF.

The CDR3 here is CASSVGGLLEMNTEAFF. CDR3 in DNA: TGTGCCAGCAGCGTAGGGGGGCTTCTAGAAATGAACACTGAAGCTTTCTTT. The V call is TRBV9, the J call TRBJ1-1; a possible D gene is TRBD1 (6 bases). CDR1 is SGDLS and CDR2 is YYNGEE in the germline V gene. The CDR3 extends over 17 amino acids. V was shortened by 0 bases and J by 0 bases, with 15 bases between the two germline ends.